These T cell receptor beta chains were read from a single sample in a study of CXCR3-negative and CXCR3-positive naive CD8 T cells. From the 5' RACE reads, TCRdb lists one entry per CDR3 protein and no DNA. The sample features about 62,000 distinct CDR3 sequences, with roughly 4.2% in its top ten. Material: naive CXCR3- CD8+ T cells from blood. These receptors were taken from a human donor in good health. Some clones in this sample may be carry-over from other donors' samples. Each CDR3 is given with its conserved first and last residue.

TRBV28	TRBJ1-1	CASSLWDRGSTEAFF
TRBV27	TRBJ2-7	CASSLSLLTARDEQYF
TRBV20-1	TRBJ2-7	CSAQLEEPSRGSYEQYF
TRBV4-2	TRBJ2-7	CASSQDLWDREGYEQYF
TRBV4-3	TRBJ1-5	CASSQDRVGNQPQHF
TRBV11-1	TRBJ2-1	CASSYRGRRLDEQFF
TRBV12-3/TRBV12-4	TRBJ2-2	CASSVRPSIDTGELFF
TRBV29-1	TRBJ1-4	CSTKTGDNEKLFF
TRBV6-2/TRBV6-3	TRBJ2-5	CASSNRQGGETQYF
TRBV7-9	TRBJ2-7	CASSLPHGQGFYEQYF
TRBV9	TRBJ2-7	CASSVAYGISYEQYF
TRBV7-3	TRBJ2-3	CASSHGGDLGDTQYF
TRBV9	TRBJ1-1	CASSVGDSTEAFF
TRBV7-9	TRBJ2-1	CASSHDWGENEQFF
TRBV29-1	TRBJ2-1	CSVVWADSYNEQFF
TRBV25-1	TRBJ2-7	CASSGVFGVGTGDYEQYF
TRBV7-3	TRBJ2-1	CASSLLARSSYNEQFF
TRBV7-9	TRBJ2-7	CTSSLGVGLSTYEQYF
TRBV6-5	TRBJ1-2	CASSYLTEDYGYTF
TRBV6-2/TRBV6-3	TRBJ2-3	CASSYSELGGDTQYF
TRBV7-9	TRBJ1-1	CASSLGFARGDTEAFF
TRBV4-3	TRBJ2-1	CASSQTAPGFYNEQFF
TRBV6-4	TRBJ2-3	CASSRGEADTQYF
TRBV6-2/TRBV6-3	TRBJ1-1	CASSSIYPGQVAGTEAFF
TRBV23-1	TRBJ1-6	CASSLTYNSPLHF
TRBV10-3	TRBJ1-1	CASIQGDNTEAFF
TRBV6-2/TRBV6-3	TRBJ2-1	CASSAGAGEYNEQFF
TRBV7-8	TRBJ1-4	CASSLVRGTNEKLFF
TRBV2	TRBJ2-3	CASSVSIAVTDTQYF
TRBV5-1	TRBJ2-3	CASSLEVQPEGDTQYF